This entry lists 10 T cell receptor beta chains sequenced from one sample in a study of response to subunit inactivated influenza vaccine. Each CDR3 protein gets one entry after TCRdb re-called the RT-PCR reads with MiXCR. The table lists about 500,000 distinct CDR3 sequences, 16% of them singletons. The specimen was CD4+ T cells sorted from PBMCs, collected around 25 months after vaccination. Source of these receptors: a man between 50 and 75 years old who received an inactivated influenza vaccine.

The sample holds a few counts of this clonotype. The chain employs TRBV19 and TRBJ2-5; 10 bases fit TRBD2. With V trimmed by 3 bases and J by 1 base, 5 bases remained unmatched. CDR1 LNHDA and CDR2 SQIVND come from the germline V gene (reference sequence). There are 16 residues in the CDR3. The CDR3 DNA follows: TGTGCCAGTAGTATTCGGACTAGCGGTATCCAAGAGACCCAGTACTTC. It yields the protein CASSIRTSGIQETQYF. Based on the CDR3 plus reference TRBV19 and TRBJ2-5, the full variable domain is DGGITQSPKYLFRKEGQNVTLSCEQNLNHDAMYWYRQDPGQGLRLIYYSQIVNDFQKGDIAEGYSVSREKKESFPLTVTSAQKNPTAFYLCASSIRTSGIQETQYFGPGTRLLVL.

This clonotype was detected a few times. The chain combines TRBV9 with TRBJ2-1, with a possible D match to TRBD1 (5 bases). The ends were cut back, 0 bases at V and 10 bases at J, with 11 bases in the middle. Germline V gene sequence: CDR1 SGDLS, CDR2 YYNGEE. This CDR3 has 13 residues. This CDR3 reads CASSVGRAGEQFF. The CDR3, as DNA: TGTGCCAGCAGCGTAGGTCGGGCAGGGGAGCAGTTCTTC.

The chain carries TRBV6-1 and TRBJ1-4, with unresolved D. The CDR3 is made up of 15 amino acids. The ends were cut back, 9 bases at V and 0 bases at J, with 14 bases in the middle. CDR1 is MNHNS and CDR2 is SASEGT in the germline V gene. In DNA, the CDR3 is TGTGCCAGTGGAGGAAGGGCTGCAACTAATGAAAAACTGTTTTTT. Translating it yields CASGGRAATNEKLFF.

This clonotype was recorded at least ten times. The chain links TRBV20-1 to TRBJ2-4; 9 positions agree with TRBD1. CDR3 size: 16 residues. The V segment lost 5 bases and the J segment 6 bases; nucleotides outside the gene matches: 14. Germline CDR1 DFQATT, CDR2 SNEGSKA (reference sequence). In nucleotides, the CDR3 is TGCAGTGCTTTTTGGGGACAAGGGGGACAGGGAAACATTCAGTACTTC. This translates into CSAFWGQGGQGNIQYF.

The genes are TRBV7-2 and TRBJ2-1; 7 bases fit TRBD2. The CDR3 loop spans 18 amino acids. Germline V gene lookup returns CDR1 SGHTA and CDR2 FQGNSA. V lost 0 bases and J lost 1; bases outside the gene matches: 9. CDR3 nucleotide sequence: TGTGCCAGCAGCTTAGCGGGGGGAGGGCCTCCGTCCTACAATGAGCAGTTCTTC. It is translated as CASSLAGGGPPSYNEQFF.

There are a few counts of this clonotype. The J gene is TRBJ2-3, the V gene TRBV12-3 or TRBV12-4; 10 bases agree with TRBD1. V lost 7 bases, J lost 6 bases, and 7 bases stayed unmatched. There are 14 residues in the CDR3. CDR3 amino acids: CASNWGTGVDTQYF. The CDR3, as DNA: TGTGCCAGCAATTGGGGGACAGGGGTGGATACGCAGTATTTT.

This clonotype was seen a handful of times. The chain is built from TRBV20-1 and TRBJ2-1; TRBD2 aligns across 12 bases. The germline V gene has CDR1 DFQATT and CDR2 SNEGSKA (reference sequence). The CDR3 totals 14 residues. V gave up 5 bases and J gave up 2 bases; unmatched junction bases: 1. CDR3 amino acids: CSAPSGGAYNEQFF. The CDR3 coding sequence is TGCAGTGCTCCTAGCGGGGGGGCCTACAATGAGCAGTTCTTC.

This clonotype was counted a few times. The chain has TRBV5-1 and TRBJ1-4; 8 bases match TRBD1. In germline, CDR1 is SGHRS, CDR2 YFSETQ. The CDR3 extends over 14 amino acids. The V gene end was trimmed by 4 bases and the J gene end by 7 bases; junction bases not matched to a gene: 6. CDR3 nucleotide sequence: TGCGCCAGCAGCACGGACAGGGCCGGTGAAAAACTGTTTTTT. Translated, it gives CASSTDRAGEKLFF.

CDR3 DNA sequence: TGTGCCAGCAGCGTAGCGGGCCAGTCCTACAATGAGCAGTTCTTC. Its translation is CASSVAGQSYNEQFF. The J gene is TRBJ2-1, the V gene TRBV9; D unclear. CDR3 size: 15 residues. Looked up from germline, CDR1 is SGDLS and CDR2 is YYNGEE. The ends were cut back, 0 bases at V and 1 base at J, with 8 bases in the middle.

The gene calls are TRBV6-2 or TRBV6-3 and TRBJ2-3, with 10 bases lining up with TRBD2. The CDR3 is made up of 14 amino acids. Germline trimming cut 7 bases from V and 3 bases from J; bases unmatched to any gene: 4. Germline-derived CDR1 and CDR2 are MNHEY and SVGEGT. CDR3 residues: CASKSSGRTDTQYF. DNA for the CDR3: TGTGCCAGCAAATCTAGCGGGAGAACAGATACGCAGTATTTT.